The present entry profiles one T cell receptor beta chain with its context. These data belong to a study of blood T cell repertoires in COVID-19. Clones were read by immunoSEQ multiplex PCR, and TCRdb kept only the in-frame ones, dropping some. The table includes 200,000 to 250,000 clones, about 89% detected once. Per germline, CDR1 WNHNN and CDR2 SYGVQD (reference sequence). Unmatched junction bases numbered 9, after V lost 0 bases and J lost 3 bases. The CDR3 runs to 17 residues. This TCR derives from a woman in her thirties or forties with acute or convalescent COVID-19. The V call is TRBV10-1, the J call TRBJ2-3; 7 bases match TRBD2. Sequenced input: peripheral blood. The CDR3 DNA follows: TGCGCCAGCAGTGAGTCCTTTGGGGGAGGGAGAACAGATACGCAGTATTTT. Its translation: CASSESFGGGRTDTQYF.